This T cell receptor (beta chain) was sequenced for a study of Ad26.COV2.S vaccination and SARS-CoV-2 variants. Study-level results: Following vaccination, spike-specific CD8+ and CD4+ T cell responses reportedly exhibited substantial breadth. Total responses of T cells may have been underestimated by the analyses of TCR breadth and depth. Vaccine recipients surpassed placebo recipients in spike-specific TCR breadth. Comparability of non-spike TCR breadth was observed across vaccine and placebo recipients.

Generated by immunoSEQ multiplex PCR, the TCRdb table keeps only in-frame clones and is missing some. The sample yields under 150,000 clones, just over 85% seen once. This clone has a single count. Its antigen is currently unknown. This CDR3 is built from 13 residues. Trimming cost V 5 bases and J 7 bases; bases outside gene matches: 3. Germline CDR1 is LGHDT and CDR2 is YNNKEL (reference sequence). This rearrangement joins TRBV3-1 (or the pseudogene TRBV3-2) to TRBJ2-7, with 12 bases fitting TRBD2. Material: peripheral blood, obtained after recovery from COVID-19. The TCR was taken from a human donor who had recovered from COVID-19. The CDR3 DNA reads as TGTGCCAGCAGCACGGGACTAGCGGGTGAGCAGTACTTC. Amino acids: CASSTGLAGEQYF.